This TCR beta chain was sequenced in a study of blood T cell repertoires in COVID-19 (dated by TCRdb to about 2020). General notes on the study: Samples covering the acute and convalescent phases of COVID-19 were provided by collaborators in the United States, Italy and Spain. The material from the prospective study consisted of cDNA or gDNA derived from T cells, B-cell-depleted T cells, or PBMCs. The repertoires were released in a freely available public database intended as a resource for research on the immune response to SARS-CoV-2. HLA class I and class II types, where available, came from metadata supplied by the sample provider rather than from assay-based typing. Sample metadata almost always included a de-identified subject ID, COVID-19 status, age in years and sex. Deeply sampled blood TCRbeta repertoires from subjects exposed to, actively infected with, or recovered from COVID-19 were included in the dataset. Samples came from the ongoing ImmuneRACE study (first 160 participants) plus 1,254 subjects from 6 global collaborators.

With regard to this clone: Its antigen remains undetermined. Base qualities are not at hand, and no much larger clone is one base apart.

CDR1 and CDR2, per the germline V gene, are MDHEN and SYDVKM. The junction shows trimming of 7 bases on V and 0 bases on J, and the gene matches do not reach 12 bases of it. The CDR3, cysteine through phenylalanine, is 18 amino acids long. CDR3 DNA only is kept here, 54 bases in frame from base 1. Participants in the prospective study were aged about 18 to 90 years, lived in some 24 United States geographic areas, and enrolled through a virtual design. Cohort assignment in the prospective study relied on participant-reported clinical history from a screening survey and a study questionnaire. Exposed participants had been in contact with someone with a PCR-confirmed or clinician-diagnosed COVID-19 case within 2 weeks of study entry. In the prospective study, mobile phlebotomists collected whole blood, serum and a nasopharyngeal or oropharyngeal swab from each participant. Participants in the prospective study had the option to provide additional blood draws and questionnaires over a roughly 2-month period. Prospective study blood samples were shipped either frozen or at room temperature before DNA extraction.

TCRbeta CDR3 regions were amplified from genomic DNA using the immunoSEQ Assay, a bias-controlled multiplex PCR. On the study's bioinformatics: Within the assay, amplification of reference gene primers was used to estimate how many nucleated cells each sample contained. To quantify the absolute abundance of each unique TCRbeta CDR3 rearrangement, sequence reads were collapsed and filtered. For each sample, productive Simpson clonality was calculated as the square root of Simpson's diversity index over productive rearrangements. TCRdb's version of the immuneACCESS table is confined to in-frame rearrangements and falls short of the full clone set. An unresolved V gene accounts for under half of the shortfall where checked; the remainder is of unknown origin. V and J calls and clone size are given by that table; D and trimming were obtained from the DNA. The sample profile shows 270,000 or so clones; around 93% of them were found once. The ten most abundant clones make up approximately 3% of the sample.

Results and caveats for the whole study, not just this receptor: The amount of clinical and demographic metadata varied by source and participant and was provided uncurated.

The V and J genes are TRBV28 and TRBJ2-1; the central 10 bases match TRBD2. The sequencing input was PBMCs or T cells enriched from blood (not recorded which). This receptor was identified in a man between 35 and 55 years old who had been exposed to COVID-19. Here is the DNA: TGTGCCAGCACCCCGGGACTAGCGTTTTCCAGCTCCTACAATGAGCAGTTCTTC. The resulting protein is CASTPGLAFSSSYNEQFF. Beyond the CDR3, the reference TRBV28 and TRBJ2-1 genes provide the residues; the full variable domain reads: DVKVTQSSRYLVKRTGEKVFLECVQDMDHENMFWYRQDPGLGLRLIYFSYDVKMKEKGDIPEGYSVSREKKERFSLILESASTNQTSMYLCASTPGLAFSSSYNEQFFGPGTRLTVL.